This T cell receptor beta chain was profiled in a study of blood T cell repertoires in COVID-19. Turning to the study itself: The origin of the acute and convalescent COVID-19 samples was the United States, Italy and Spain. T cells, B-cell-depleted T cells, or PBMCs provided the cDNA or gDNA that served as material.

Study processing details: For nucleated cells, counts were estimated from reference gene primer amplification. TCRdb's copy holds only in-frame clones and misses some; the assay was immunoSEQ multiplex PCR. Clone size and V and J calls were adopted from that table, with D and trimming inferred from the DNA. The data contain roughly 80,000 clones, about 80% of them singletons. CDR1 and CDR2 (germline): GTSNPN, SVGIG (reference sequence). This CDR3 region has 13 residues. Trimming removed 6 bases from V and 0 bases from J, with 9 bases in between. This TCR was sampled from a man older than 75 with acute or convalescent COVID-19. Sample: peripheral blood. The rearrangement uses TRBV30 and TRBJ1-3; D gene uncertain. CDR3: CACTESSGNTIYF. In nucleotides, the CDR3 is TGTGCCTGCACAGAGAGCTCTGGAAACACCATATATTTT.